This is a list of T cell receptor beta chains from one sample in a study of T-cell memory formation after mild COVID-19. TCRdb itself ran the 5' RACE reads through MiXCR, one entry per CDR3 protein. Of some 180,000 distinct CDR3 sequences detected, approximately 17% appear once; the ten largest clones hold about 4%. The sample was PBMCs or a T cell subset sorted from them (not recorded which). The receptors derive from a man aged 18 to 29 who had mild COVID-19 (a few samples of this study predate the infection). Cell type and time point are not known. Each CDR3 is given with its conserved first and last residue. A D gene is named only where the DNA matches it firmly.

d_call,cdr3_length,v_call,cdr3_aa
NA,11,TRBV9,CASSNDSPLHF
NA,12,TRBV7-9,CASSSIRGRLHF
NA,13,TRBV5-1,CASSGRAYNEQFF
TRBD1,12,TRBV7-2,CASSPDRAEQYF
NA,15,TRBV27,CASSLSKQGGTEAFF
NA,12,TRBV5-1,CASSLEGNEQFF
NA,15,TRBV4-3,CASSQDQGGTDTQYF
TRBD2,16,TRBV7-2,CASSAGLAASTDTQYF
NA,14,TRBV6-6,CASSYRQGGGELFF
TRBD1,15,TRBV5-1,CASSPRQGRNYGYTF
NA,13,TRBV28,CASIKQVGTEAFF
NA,12,TRBV9,CASSGLLYEQYF
NA,14,TRBV12-3/TRBV12-4,CASTLRGGLETQYF
NA,15,TRBV7-2,CASSRWGGENTEAFF
TRBD1,18,TRBV28,CASSPRPRGTGTYQPQHF
NA,13,TRBV7-2,CASSSDIRETQYF
NA,16,TRBV15,CATSRGGFGSLETQYF
NA,14,TRBV6-2/TRBV6-3,CASTIRDESYVQYF
NA,13,TRBV7-2,CASSVDRGGMQFF
TRBD2,18,TRBV4-2,CASSQEVSGRALSYEQYF
NA,16,TRBV4-3,CASSQDLPGYGQPQHF
NA,13,TRBV10-3,CAISGDLLETQYF
TRBD1,14,TRBV12-5,CASGSQGPYNEQFF
TRBD2,16,TRBV7-9,CASSSLAETSYNEQFF
TRBD1,13,TRBV29-1,CSLEGDRGHEQYF
TRBD2,16,TRBV7-9,CASSPSGVAGGRTQYF
TRBD1,15,TRBV7-3,CASSPTGRAPGTQYF
TRBD2,14,TRBV20-1,CSVRTSGAPDTQYF
TRBD1,15,TRBV7-2,CASSWTGEVAGELFF
NA,14,TRBV2,CASSVLRANTEAFF
NA,13,TRBV15,CATRRRQNSPLHF
NA,14,TRBV5-1,CASSLIGQQETQYF
NA,14,TRBV6-1,CASSEGGAQETQYF
TRBD2,14,TRBV7-2,CASSPQAGDNEQFF
TRBD1,17,TRBV15,CATSAPAGTGDTDTQYF
TRBD1,14,TRBV5-1,CASSSGTGGSPLRF
NA,14,TRBV7-9,CASTPLGRPLTQYF
TRBD2,17,TRBV9,CASSVGGTSGVAETQYF
NA,12,TRBV20-1,CSARASNEKLFF
NA,15,TRBV7-8,CASSIEPGFGNTIYF
NA,12,TRBV28,CASSTIDSPQHF
TRBD2,16,TRBV29-1,CSVAGIAGGTSETQYF
NA,14,TRBV10-3,CAIRDSPSTDTQYF
TRBD2,13,TRBV6-5,CASKRGGALTQYF
TRBD2,18,TRBV14,CASSQASGGAWIQETQYF
NA,13,TRBV6-5,CASSYLRVTEAFF
NA,14,TRBV18,CASSPQGENSPLHF
NA,15,TRBV6-2/TRBV6-3,CASSPRRDLNTEAFF